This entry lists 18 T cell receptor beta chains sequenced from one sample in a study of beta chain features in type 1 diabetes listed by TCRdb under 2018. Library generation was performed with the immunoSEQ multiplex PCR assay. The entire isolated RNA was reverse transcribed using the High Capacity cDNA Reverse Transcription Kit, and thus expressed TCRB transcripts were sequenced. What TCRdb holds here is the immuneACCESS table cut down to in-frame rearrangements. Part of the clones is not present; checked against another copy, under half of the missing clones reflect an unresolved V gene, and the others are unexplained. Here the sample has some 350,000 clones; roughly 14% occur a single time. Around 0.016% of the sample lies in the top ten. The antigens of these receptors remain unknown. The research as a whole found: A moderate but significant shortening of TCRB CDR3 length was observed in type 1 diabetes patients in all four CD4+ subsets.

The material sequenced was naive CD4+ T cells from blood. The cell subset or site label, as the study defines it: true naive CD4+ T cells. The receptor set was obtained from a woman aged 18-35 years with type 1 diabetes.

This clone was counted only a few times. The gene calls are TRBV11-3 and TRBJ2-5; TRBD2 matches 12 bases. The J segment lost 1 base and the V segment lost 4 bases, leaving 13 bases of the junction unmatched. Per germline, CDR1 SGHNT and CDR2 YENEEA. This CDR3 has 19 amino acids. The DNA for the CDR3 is TGTGCCAGCAGCTCCGGACTAGCGGGGTCCTCCCTACTCCAAGAGACCCAGTACTTC. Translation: CASSSGLAGSSLLQETQYF.

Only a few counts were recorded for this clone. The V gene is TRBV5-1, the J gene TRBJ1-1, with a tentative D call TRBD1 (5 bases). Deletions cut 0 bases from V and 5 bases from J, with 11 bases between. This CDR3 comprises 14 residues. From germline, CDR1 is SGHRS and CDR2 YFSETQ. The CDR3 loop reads CASSLASGVTEAFF. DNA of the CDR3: TGCGCCAGCAGCTTGGCCTCGGGGGTGACTGAAGCTTTCTTT.

The CDR3 DNA sequence: TGTGCCAGCAGCCCCCTGACAGGTTGGAGCTACACCTTC. Its translation is CASSPLTGWSYTF. V gene TRBV7-2 combines with J gene TRBJ1-2, with a tentative D call TRBD1 (6 bases). The CDR3 is made up of 13 amino acids. Germline V gene lookup returns CDR1 SGHTA and CDR2 FQGNSA. V was pared by 5 bases and J by 9 bases, with 16 bases between.

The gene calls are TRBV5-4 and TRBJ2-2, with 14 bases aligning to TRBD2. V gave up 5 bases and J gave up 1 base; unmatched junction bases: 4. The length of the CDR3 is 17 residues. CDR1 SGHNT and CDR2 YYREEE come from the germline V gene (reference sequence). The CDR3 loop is CASRRGTSGGNTGELFF. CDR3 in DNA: TGTGCCAGCAGACGGGGGACTAGCGGGGGGAACACCGGGGAGCTGTTTTTT.

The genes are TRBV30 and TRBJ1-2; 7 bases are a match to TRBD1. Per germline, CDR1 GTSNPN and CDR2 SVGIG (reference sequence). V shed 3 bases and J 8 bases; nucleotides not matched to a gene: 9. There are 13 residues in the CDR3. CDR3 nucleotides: TGTGCCTGGAGACCCACAGGGGTAATCGGCTACACCTTC. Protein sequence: CAWRPTGVIGYTF.

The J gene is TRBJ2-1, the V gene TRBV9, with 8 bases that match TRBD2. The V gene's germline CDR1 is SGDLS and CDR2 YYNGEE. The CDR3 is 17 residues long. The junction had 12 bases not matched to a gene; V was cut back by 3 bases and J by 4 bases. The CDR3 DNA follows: TGTGCCAGCAGCGGAAGAGGGACTAGTTCGGGTTACAATGAGCAGTTCTTC. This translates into CASSGRGTSSGYNEQFF.

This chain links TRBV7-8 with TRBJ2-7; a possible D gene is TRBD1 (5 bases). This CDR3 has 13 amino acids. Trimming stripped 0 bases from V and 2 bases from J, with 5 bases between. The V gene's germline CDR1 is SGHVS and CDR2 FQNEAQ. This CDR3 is CASSLATAYEQYF. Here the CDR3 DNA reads TGTGCCAGCAGCTTAGCGACAGCCTACGAGCAGTACTTC.

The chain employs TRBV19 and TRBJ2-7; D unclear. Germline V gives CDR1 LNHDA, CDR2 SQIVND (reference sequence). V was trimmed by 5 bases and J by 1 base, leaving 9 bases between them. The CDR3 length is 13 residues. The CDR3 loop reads CASSRQSSYEQYF. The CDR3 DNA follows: TGTGCCAGTAGTCGCCAGTCTTCCTACGAGCAGTACTTC.

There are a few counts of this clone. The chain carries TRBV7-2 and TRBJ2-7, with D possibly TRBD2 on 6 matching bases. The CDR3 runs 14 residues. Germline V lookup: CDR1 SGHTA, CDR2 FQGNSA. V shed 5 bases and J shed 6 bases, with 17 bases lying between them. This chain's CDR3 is CASSPTPLAGEQYV. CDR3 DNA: TGTGCCAGCAGCCCGACTCCACTAGCCGGCGAGCAGTACGTC.

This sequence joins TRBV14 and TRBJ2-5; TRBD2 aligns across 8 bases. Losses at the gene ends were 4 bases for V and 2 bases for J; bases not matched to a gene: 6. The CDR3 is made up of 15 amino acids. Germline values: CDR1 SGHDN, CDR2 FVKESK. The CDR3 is CASSLTSGKQETQYF. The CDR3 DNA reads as TGTGCCAGCAGCCTCACTAGCGGCAAACAAGAGACCCAGTACTTC.

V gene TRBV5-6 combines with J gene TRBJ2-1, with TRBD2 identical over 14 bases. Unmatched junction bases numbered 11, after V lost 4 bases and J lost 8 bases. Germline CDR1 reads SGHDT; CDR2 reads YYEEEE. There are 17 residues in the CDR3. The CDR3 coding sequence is TGTGCCAGCAGCCCCGGGACTAGCGGGAGAAAGAGGTATGAGCAGTTCTTC. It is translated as CASSPGTSGRKRYEQFF.

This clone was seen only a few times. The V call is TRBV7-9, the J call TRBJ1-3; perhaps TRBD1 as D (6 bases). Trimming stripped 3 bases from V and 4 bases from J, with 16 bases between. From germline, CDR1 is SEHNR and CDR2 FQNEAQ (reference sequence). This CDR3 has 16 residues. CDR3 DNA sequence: TGTGCCAGCAGCTTTAGCAGGGGAACCGTGGGAAACACCATATATTTT. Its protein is CASSFSRGTVGNTIYF. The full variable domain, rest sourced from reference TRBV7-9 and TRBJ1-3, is DTGVSQNPRHKITKRGQNVTFRCDPISEHNRLYWYRQTLGQGPEFLTYFQNEAQLEKSRLLSDRFSAERPKGSFSTLEIQRTEQGDSAMYLCASSFSRGTVGNTIYFGEGSWLTVV.

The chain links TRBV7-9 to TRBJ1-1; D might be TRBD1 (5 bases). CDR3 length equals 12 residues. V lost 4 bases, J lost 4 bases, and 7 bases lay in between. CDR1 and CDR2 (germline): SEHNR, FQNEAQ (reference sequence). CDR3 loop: CASSSRATEAFF. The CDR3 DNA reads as TGTGCCAGCAGCTCCAGGGCCACTGAAGCTTTCTTT.

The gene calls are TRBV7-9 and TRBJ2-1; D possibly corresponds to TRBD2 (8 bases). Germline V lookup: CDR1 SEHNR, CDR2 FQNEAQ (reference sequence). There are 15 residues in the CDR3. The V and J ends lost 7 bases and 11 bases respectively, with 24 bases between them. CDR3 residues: CASTQGGTRGNKQFF. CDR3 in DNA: TGTGCCAGCACCCAGGGGGGGACTAGAGGGAACAAGCAGTTCTTC. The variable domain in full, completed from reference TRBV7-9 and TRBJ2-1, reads DTGVSQNPRHKITKRGQNVTFRCDPISEHNRLYWYRQTLGQGPEFLTYFQNEAQLEKSRLLSDRFSAERPKGSFSTLEIQRTEQGDSAMYLCASTQGGTRGNKQFFGPGTRLTVL.

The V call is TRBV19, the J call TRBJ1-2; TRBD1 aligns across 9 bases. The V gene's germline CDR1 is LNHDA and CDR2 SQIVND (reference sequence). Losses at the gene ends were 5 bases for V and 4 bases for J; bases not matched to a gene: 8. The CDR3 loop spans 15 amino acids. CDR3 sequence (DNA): TGTGCCAGTAGTGTCTCGGGACAGGGCGCCTATGGCTACACCTTC. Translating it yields CASSVSGQGAYGYTF.

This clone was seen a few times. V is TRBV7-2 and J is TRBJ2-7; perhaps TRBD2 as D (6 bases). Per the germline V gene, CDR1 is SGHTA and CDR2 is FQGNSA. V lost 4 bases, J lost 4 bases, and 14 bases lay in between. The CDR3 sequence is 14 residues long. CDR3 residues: CASSSLAGSYEQYF. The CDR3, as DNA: TGTGCCAGCAGCTCCCTCGCGGGATCATACGAGCAGTACTTC.

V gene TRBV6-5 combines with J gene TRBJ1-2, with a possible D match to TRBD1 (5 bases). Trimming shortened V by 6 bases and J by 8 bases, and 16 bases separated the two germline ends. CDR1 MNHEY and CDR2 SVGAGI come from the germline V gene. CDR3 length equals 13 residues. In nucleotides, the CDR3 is TGTGCCAGCAGCCCCGGGGGGTTGCGGGGCTACACCTTC. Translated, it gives CASSPGGLRGYTF.

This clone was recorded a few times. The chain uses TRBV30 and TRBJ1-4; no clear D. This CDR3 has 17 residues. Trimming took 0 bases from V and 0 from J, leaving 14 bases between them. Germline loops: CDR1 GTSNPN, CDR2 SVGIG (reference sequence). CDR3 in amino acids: CAWSVSLTPATNEKLFF. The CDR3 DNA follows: TGTGCCTGGAGTGTTTCACTTACCCCTGCAACTAATGAAAAACTGTTTTTT.